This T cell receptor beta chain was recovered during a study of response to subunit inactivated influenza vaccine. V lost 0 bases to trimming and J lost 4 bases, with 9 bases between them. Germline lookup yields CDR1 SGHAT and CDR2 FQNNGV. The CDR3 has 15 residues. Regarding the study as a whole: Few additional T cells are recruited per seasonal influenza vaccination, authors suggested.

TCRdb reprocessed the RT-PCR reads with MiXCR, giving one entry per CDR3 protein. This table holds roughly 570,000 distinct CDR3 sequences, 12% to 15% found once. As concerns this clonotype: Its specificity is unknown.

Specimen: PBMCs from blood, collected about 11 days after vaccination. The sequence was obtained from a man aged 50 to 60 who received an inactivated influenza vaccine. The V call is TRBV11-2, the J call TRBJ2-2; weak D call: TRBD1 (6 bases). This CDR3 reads CASSLEQGSTGELFF. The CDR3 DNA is TGTGCCAGCAGCTTAGAACAGGGAAGCACCGGGGAGCTGTTTTTT. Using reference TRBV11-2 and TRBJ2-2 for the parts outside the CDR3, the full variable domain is EAGVAQSPRYKIIEKRQSVAFWCNPISGHATLYWYQQILGQGPKLLIQFQNNGVVDDSQLPKDRFSAERLKGVDSTLKIQPAKLEDSAVYLCASSLEQGSTGELFFGEGSRLTVL.